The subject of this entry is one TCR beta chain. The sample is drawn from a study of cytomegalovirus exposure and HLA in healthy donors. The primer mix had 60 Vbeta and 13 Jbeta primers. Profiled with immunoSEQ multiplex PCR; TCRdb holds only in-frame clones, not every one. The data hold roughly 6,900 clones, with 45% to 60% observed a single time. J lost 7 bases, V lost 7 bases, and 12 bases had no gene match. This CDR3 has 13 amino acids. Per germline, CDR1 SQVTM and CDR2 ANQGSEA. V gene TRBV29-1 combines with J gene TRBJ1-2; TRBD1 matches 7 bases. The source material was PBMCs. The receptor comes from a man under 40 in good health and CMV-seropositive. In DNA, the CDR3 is TGCAGCGAAGAGACAGGGTCGGGCGTTGGCTACACCTTC. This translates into CSEETGSGVGYTF. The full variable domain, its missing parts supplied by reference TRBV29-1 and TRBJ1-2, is SAVISQKPSRDICQRGTSLTIQCQVDSQVTMMFWYRQQPGQSLTLIATANQGSEATYESGFVIDKFPISRPNLTFSTLTVSNMSPEDSSIYLCSEETGSGVGYTFGSGTRLTVV.